The subject of this entry is one TCR beta chain. The data belong to a study of blood T cell repertoires in COVID-19. The V gene lost 2 bases and the J gene lost 6 bases, with 17 bases spanning the gap. The CDR3 length is 15 residues. In germline, CDR1 is MDHEN, CDR2 SYDVKM. TCRdb's table, derived via immunoSEQ multiplex PCR, lists solely in-frame clones and lacks some. The profile shows over 100,000 clones, around three quarters of them singletons. The chain combines TRBV28 with TRBJ2-7; TRBD2 might be the D (5 bases). This TCR was sampled from a human donor in a cohort sampled during active or convalescent COVID-19. The sequenced material came from peripheral blood. In DNA, the CDR3 is TGTGCCAGCAGTTTAGAGGCGAGGGCGAGAAGCGAGCAGTACTTC. It translates to CASSLEARARSEQYF.